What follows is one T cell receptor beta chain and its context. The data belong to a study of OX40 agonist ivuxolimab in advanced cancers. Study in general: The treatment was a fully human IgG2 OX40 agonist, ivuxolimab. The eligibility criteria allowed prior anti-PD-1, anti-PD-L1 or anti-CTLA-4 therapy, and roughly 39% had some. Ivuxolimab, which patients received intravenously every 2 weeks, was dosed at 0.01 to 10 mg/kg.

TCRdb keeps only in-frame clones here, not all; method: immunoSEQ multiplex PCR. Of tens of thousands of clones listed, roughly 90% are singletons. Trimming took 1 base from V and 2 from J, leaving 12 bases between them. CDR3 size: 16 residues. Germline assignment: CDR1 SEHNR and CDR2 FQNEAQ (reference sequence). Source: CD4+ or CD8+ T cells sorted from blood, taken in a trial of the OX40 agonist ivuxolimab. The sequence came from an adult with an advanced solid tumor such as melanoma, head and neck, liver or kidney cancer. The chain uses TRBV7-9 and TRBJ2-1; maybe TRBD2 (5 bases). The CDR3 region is CASSLVIGIAYNEQFF. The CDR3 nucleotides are TGTGCCAGCAGCTTAGTTATCGGGATCGCCTACAATGAGCAGTTCTTC.